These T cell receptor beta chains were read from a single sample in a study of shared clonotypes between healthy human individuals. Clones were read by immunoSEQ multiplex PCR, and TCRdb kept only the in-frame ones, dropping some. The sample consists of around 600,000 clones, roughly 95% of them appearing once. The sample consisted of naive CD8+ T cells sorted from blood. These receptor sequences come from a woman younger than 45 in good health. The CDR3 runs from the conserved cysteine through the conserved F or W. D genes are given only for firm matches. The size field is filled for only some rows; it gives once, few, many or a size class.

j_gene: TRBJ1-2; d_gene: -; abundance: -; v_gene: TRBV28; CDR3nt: TGTGCCAGCAGCGGTGCGGCTCACTATGGCTACACCTTC; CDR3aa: CASSGAAHYGYTF
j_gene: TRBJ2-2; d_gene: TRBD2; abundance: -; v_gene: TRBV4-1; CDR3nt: TGCGCCAGCAGTCCGGGGTTAGCGGGATCCGGGGAGCTGTTTTTT; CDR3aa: CASSPGLAGSGELFF
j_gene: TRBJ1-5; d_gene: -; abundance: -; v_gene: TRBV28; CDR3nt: TGTGCCAGCAGGGCAGGAGGCGGGAATCAGCCCCAGCATTTT; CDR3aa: CASRAGGGNQPQHF
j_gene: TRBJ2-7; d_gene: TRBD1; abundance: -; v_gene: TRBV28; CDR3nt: TGTGCCAGCAGGGACAGGGGCTACGAGCAGTACTTC; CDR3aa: CASRDRGYEQYF
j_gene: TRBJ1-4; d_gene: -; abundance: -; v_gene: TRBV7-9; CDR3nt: TGTGCCAGCAGCTTAGTAGTCGGGGAAAAACTGTTTTTT; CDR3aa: CASSLVVGEKLFF
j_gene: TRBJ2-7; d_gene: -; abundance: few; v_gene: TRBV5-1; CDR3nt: TGCGCCAGCAGCTTGGACGCCGCCTACGAGCAGTACTTC; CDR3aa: CASSLDAAYEQYF
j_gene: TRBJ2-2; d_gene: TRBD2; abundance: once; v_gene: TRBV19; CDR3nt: TGTGCCAGTAGTTCTAGCGGGAGGGCCTGGAACACCGGGGAGCTGTTTTTT; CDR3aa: CASSSSGRAWNTGELFF
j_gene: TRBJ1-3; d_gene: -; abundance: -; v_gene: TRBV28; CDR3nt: TGTGCCAGCAGTTCACCCCGGGAGGGTACGGGAAACACCATATATTTT; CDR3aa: CASSSPREGTGNTIYF
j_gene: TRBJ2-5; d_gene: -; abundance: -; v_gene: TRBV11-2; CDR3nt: TGTGCCAGCCAAGGGGTAGAGACCCAGTACTTC; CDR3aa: CASQGVETQYF
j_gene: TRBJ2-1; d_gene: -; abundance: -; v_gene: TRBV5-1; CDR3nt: TGCGCCAGCAGCTTGTATACGGACAGCCGCTCCTACAATGAGCAGTTCTTC; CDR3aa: CASSLYTDSRSYNEQFF
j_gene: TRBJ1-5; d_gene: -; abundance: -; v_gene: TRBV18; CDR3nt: TGTGCCAGCTCACCAGGTACTCAGCCCCAGCATTTT; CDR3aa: CASSPGTQPQHF
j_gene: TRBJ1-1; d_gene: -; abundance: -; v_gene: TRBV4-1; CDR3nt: TGCGCCAGCAGTCGGGACCAGGGGACTGAAGCTTTCTTT; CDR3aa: CASSRDQGTEAFF
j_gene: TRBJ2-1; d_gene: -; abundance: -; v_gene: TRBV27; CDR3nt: TGTGCCAGCAGTTTATCGTGGGGGGAGTTTAACAATGAGCAGTTCTTC; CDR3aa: CASSLSWGEFNNEQFF
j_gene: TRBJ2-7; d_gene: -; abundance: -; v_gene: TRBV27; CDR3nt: TGTGCCAGCAGTTTATTGGCGGGGGCGCACCACGAGCAGTACTTC; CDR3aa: CASSLLAGAHHEQYF
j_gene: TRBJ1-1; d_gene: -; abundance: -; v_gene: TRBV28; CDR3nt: TGTGCCAGCACCCCGTTAGGGAACACTGAAGCTTTCTTT; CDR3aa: CASTPLGNTEAFF
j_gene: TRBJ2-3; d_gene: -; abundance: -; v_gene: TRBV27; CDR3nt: TGTGCCAGCAGTTTCGGAGGGCCCCACACAGATACGCAGTATTTT; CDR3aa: CASSFGGPHTDTQYF
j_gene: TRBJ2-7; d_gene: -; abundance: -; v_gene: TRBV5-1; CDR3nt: TGCGCCAGCAGCTTGACAGGTAAAGAGCAGTACTTC; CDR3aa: CASSLTGKEQYF
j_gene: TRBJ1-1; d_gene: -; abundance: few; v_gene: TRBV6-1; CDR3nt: TGTGCCAGCAACAAAATAAACACTGAAGCTTTCTTT; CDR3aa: CASNKINTEAFF
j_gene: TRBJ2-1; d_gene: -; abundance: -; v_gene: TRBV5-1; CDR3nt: TGCGCCAGCAGCTTGGAGGCAGCTAATAATGAGCAGTTCTTC; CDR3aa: CASSLEAANNEQFF
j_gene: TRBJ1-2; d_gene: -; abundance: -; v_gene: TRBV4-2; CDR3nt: TGTGCCAGCAGCCAAGGGCAGCAGGGAAGCTATGGCTACACCTTC; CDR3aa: CASSQGQQGSYGYTF
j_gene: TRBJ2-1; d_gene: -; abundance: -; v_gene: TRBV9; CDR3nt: TGTGCCAGCGGGGTAAGGGACAATGAGCAGTTCTTC; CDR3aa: CASGVRDNEQFF
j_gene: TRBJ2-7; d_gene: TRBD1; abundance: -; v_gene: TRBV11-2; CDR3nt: TGTGCCAGCAGGCAAGGGGACAGGGAAGACTACGAGCAGTACTTC; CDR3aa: CASRQGDREDYEQYF
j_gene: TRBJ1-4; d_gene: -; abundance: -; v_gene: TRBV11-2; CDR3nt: TGTGCCAGCAGCTTATGGGGGAGGTCTAATGAAAAACTGTTTTTT; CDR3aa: CASSLWGRSNEKLFF
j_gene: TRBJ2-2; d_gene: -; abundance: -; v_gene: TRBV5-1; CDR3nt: TGCGCCAGCAGCTTTACCGGGGAGCTGTTTTTT; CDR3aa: CASSFTGELFF
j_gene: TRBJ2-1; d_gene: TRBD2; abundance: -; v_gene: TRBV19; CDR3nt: TGTGCCAGTAGTCACCTCCGCGGGAGAGGCAATGAGCAGTTCTTC; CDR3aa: CASSHLRGRGNEQFF
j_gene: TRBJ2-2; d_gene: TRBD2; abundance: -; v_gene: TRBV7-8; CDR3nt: TGTGCCAGCAGCTCGCTTTCCCGGGAGGGTGGCGGGGAGCTGTTTTTT; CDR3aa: CASSSLSREGGGELFF
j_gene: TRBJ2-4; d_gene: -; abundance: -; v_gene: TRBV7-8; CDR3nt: TGTGCCAGCAGCCCACTAGGACTACTAGCCAAAAACATTCAGTACTTC; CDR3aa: CASSPLGLLAKNIQYF
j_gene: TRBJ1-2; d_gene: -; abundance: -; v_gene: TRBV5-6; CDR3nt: TGTGCCAGCAGCTTGGCAGAAAACTATGGCTACACCTTC; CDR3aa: CASSLAENYGYTF
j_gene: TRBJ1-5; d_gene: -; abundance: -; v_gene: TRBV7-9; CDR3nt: TGTGCCAGCAGCCAAGATTTAATGAGCAATCAGCCCCAGCATTTT; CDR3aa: CASSQDLMSNQPQHF
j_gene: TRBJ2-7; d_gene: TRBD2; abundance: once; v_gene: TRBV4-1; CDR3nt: TGCGCCAGCAGCCAAGGACTAGCGGGCCTCTACGAGCAGTACTTC; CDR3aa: CASSQGLAGLYEQYF
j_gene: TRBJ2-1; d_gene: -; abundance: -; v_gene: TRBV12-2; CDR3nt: TGTGCAAGTCCTTGTGCGACCGGGGAGTCCTACAATGAGCAGTTCTTC; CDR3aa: CASPCATGESYNEQFF
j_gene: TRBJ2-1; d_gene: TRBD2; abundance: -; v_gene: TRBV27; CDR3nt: TGTGCCAGCAGTTTTCTCGGACTAGCGGGAGACAATGAGCAGTTCTTC; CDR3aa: CASSFLGLAGDNEQFF
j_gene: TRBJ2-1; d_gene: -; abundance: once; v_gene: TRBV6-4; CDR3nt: TGTGCCAGCAGTGGCACCTTCTCGGGGTCATCCTACAATGAGCAGTTCTTC; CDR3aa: CASSGTFSGSSYNEQFF
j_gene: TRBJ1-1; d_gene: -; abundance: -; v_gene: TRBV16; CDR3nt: TGTGCCAGCAGCCAATCGGCCGGGAACACTGAAGCTTTCTTT; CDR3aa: CASSQSAGNTEAFF
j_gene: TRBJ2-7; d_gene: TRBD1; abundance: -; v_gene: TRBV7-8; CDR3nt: TGTGCCAGCAGCCTACACAGGGGTCAAAAGGCCTACGAGCAGTACTTC; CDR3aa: CASSLHRGQKAYEQYF
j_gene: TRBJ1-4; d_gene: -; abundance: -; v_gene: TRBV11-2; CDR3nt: TGTGCCAGCAGCTTATCTGTCGGAGCAACTAATGAAAAACTGTTTTTT; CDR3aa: CASSLSVGATNEKLFF
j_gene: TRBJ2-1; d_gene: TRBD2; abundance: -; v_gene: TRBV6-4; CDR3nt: TGTGCCAGCAGTGTCCTAGCGGGACTCGATGAGCAGTTCTTC; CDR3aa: CASSVLAGLDEQFF
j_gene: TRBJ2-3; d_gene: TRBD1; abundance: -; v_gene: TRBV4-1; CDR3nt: TGCGCCAGCAGCCAACACGGGACAGGGGGCGATACGCAGTATTTT; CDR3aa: CASSQHGTGGDTQYF
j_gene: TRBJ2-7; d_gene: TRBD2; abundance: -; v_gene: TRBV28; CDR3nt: TGTGCCAGCAGTTCCACGACTAGCGGGGAACTGTACCACTCCTACGAGCAGTACTTC; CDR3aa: CASSSTTSGELYHSYEQYF
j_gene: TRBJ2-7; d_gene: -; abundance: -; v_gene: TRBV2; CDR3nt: TGTGCCAGCAGTGGGTCCCCTACTCCATACGAGCAGTACTTC; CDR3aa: CASSGSPTPYEQYF